This T cell receptor beta chain was retrieved from a study of Ad26.COV2.S vaccination and SARS-CoV-2 variants. Study observations and caveats: After vaccination, reports described spike-specific CD8+ and CD4+ T cell responses as showing substantial breadth. Using TCR breadth and depth analyses may have led to underestimated total T cell responses. Higher spike-specific TCR breadth was found in vaccine recipients than in placebo recipients.

Sequencing used immunoSEQ multiplex PCR; TCRdb keeps in-frame clones, though not all of them. The data hold 45,000 or so clones, with approximately 80% observed a single time. In regard to this clone: Its target is unknown.

Looked up from germline, CDR1 is SGHKS and CDR2 is YYEKEE (reference sequence). V shed 1 base and J shed 5 bases, with 12 bases lying between them. This CDR3 spans 14 amino acids. The chain couples TRBV5-5 to TRBJ1-1, with a weak D call TRBD1 (5 bases). The TCR originated in a human donor who had recovered from COVID-19. The source material was peripheral blood, sampled after recovery from COVID-19. CDR3 coding DNA: TGTGCCAGCAGCTTGCAGGGAGCCGGTACTGAAGCTTTCTTT. Amino acids: CASSLQGAGTEAFF.